The clone carrying this TCR beta chain was detected ten times or more. The sample's time point: newly diagnosed GD, antithyroid drugs for less than 3 months. TCR sequences were obtained from RNA taken from PBMCs. The data were obtained in a study of regulatory T cells in long-lasting Graves disease. iRepertoire HTBI primers and Arm-PCR of CDR3 regions built TCR beta libraries. TCRdb re-derived calls from the multiplex PCR reads in MiXCR, one entry per CDR3 protein. This table has hundreds of thousands of distinct CDR3 sequences, 15% appearing once. CDR1 and CDR2 (germline): MDHEN, SYDVKM. V lost 7 bases and J lost 0; bases outside the gene matches: 1. The CDR3 sequence is 13 residues long. The same sample was also used in a study of T cells in Graves' hyperthyroidism and ophthalmopathy. Per that paper: Stable disease denoted Graves' hyperthyroidism without ophthalmopathy progression within 18 months.

This specimen was peripheral blood mononuclear cells (PBMCs), taken at new diagnosis, from a patient treated with antithyroid drugs. This receptor was identified in a woman between 40 and 50 years old with Graves disease. This chain links TRBV28 with TRBJ2-7; 9 bases map to TRBD1. The CDR3 loop is CASTQGASYEQYF. The CDR3 DNA reads as TGTGCCAGCACACAGGGGGCCTCCTACGAGCAGTACTTC.